A single sample is the source of the 9 T cell receptor beta chains below, sequenced in a study of beta chain features in type 1 diabetes. Sequencing targeted expressed TCRB transcripts, as all isolated RNA had been reverse transcribed. Assay: immunoSEQ multiplex PCR; the TCRdb copy retains only in-frame clones and omits some. The data show about 40,000 clones, around 49% seen once. Sequencing was performed on central memory CD4+ T cells from blood. These receptors originate from a woman aged 18-35 years in good health.

The chain combines TRBV30 with TRBJ1-3; D is unclear. Germline V lookup: CDR1 GTSNPN, CDR2 SVGIG (reference sequence). CDR3 length equals 22 residues. Between the trimmed V and J ends, which lost 4 bases and 0 bases, there was a span of 34 bases. CDR3 loop: CAWTTKTSPEEGDGTSGNTIYF. The CDR3 DNA follows: TGTGCCTGGACGACGAAGACCTCCCCAGAGGAGGGAGATGGTACCTCTGGAAACACCATATATTTT.

This sequence joins TRBV5-4 and TRBJ2-5, with 10 nucleotides matching TRBD2. CDR3 length: 15 amino acids. With 2 bases clipped from V and 0 bases from J, the junction kept 1 base outside the gene matches. Germline CDR1 and CDR2: SGHNT and YYREEE (reference sequence). The CDR3 is CASSLAGGYQETQYF. The CDR3 DNA reads TGTGCCAGCAGCTTAGCGGGGGGGTACCAAGAGACCCAGTACTTC.

This clone was recorded a few times. V and J are TRBV14 and TRBJ2-2; 15 bases fit TRBD2. The CDR3 is made up of 19 amino acids. Trimming removed 3 bases from V and 4 bases from J; junction bases left unmatched: 9. Per the germline V gene, CDR1 is SGHDN and CDR2 is FVKESK. The CDR3 DNA follows: TGTGCCAGCAGCCACCGGGGACTAGCGGGAGGTCTGCGCACCGGGGAGCTGTTTTTT. Its translation is CASSHRGLAGGLRTGELFF.

The chain links TRBV25-1 to TRBJ1-2; D unclear. CDR3 length: 13 amino acids. The germline CDR1 and CDR2 sequences are MGHDK and SYGVNS. Trimming pared 6 bases from V and 8 bases from J, leaving 16 bases between. As DNA, the CDR3 is TGTGCCAGCAGGATGATCCGCGGTGGGGGCTACACCTTC. It encodes CASRMIRGGGYTF.

The chain combines TRBV6-1 with TRBJ2-7; TRBD2 matches at 7 bases. The V gene end was trimmed by 0 bases and the J gene end by 2 bases; junction bases not matched to a gene: 7. This CDR3 spans 16 amino acids. Looked up from germline, CDR1 is MNHNS and CDR2 is SASEGT. The CDR3 sequence: CASSEAGGGGPYEQYF. The CDR3 DNA is TGTGCCAGCAGTGAAGCGGGGGGGGGTGGACCCTACGAGCAGTACTTC.

CDR3 in DNA: TGTGCCAGCTCACTGGCTCCCGGGACTGTAAATGAAAAACTGTTTTTT. This translates into CASSLAPGTVNEKLFF. V and J are TRBV18 and TRBJ1-4, with D possibly TRBD1 on 5 matching bases. The CDR3 length is 16 residues. V lost 4 bases and J lost 5, with 17 bases in between. The germline V gene encodes CDR1 KGHSH and CDR2 LQKENI.

This clone was detected only a few times. This CDR3 is CASRAPGQSNQPQHF. CDR3 DNA: TGTGCCAGCAGGGCTCCGGGACAGTCCAATCAGCCCCAGCATTTT. The chain links TRBV2 to TRBJ1-5, with TRBD1 matching 7 bases. The V segment lost 6 bases and the J segment 3 bases; nucleotides outside the gene matches: 8. CDR3 length equals 15 residues. The germline V gene encodes CDR1 SNHLY and CDR2 FYNNEI.

The chain employs TRBV6-1 and TRBJ1-1; D is possibly TRBD1 (5 bases). Germline CDR1 reads MNHNS; CDR2 reads SASEGT. The CDR3 spans 14 residues. Trimming took off 1 base at V and 8 bases at J, with 14 bases between the two ends. CDR3 sequence: CASSEGIWGAEAFF. CDR3 bases: TGTGCCAGCAGTGAAGGGATTTGGGGCGCCGAAGCTTTCTTT.

The sample holds a few counts of this clone. The chain combines TRBV19 with TRBJ2-1; TRBD2 aligns across 15 bases. CDR1 LNHDA and CDR2 SQIVND come from the germline V gene (reference sequence). The CDR3 runs to 16 residues. V was pared by 6 bases and J by 9 bases, with 9 bases of the junction left unmatched. This chain's CDR3 is CASSRGLAGGFSEQFF. The CDR3 nucleotides read TGTGCCAGTAGCCGCGGACTAGCGGGGGGGTTCTCTGAGCAGTTCTTC.